Listed here is a single TCR beta chain. Antigen unknown. This record comes from a study of T cell responses to AZD1222 COVID-19 vaccine. Study-wide results and caveats: The donors showed a predominance of white British ancestry and of females, with possible underestimation of clonal diversity. At 160-218 and 743-854, vaccine-associated CD4 TCRs were dominant, and they spanned spike. Repertoires in all cases were sampled only once the peak T cell response had passed. Rises in breadth and depth of Spike-specific TCRs came after two AZD1222 doses.

TCRdb's copy holds only in-frame clones and misses some; the assay was immunoSEQ multiplex PCR. In the table there are 50,000 to 70,000 clones, around 85% of which are singletons. Germline V gene lookup returns CDR1 SGHNT and CDR2 YYREEE (reference sequence). Between the trimmed V and J ends, which lost 4 bases and 10 bases, there was a span of 18 bases. The length of the CDR3 is 15 residues. The J gene is TRBJ1-6, the V gene TRBV5-4; TRBD1 might be the D (5 bases). Sequenced here: peripheral blood, sampled on day 0 of MenACWY control vaccination. The clonotype comes from an adult in good health. CDR3 in DNA: TGTGCCAGCAGCCCGCCGGGCGGGGGTAACTCACCCCTCCACTTT. Translation: CASSPPGGGNSPLHF.